This TCR beta chain comes out of a study of blood T cell repertoires in COVID-19. The overall study: Cohort 3 donors were reported recovered after two negative PCRs, clearance, or symptom resolution. Whether acute or convalescent, the COVID-19 samples came from the United States, Italy and Spain.

CDR1 is SGHTA and CDR2 is FQGNSA in the germline V gene. Trimming cost V 3 bases and J 3 bases, with 6 bases left between them. The CDR3 sequence is 13 residues long. Cohort allocation depended upon clinical history that participants reported. As originally analysed: Reference gene primer amplification in the assay estimated nucleated cell counts. Clones were read by immunoSEQ multiplex PCR, and TCRdb kept only the in-frame ones, dropping some. The DNA gave D and trimming, while V, J and clone size come from that table. Seen here are fewer than 250,000 clones, roughly 91% observed once, and the top ten hold approximately 7.2%.

The rearrangement uses TRBV7-2 and TRBJ2-1, with no clear D. Sequencing used PBMCs or T cells enriched from blood (not recorded which). This clonotype originated in a man aged 25 to 45 in a cohort exposed to, infected with or recovered from COVID-19 (not recorded which). The CDR3 sequence: CASSFQYYNEQFF. CDR3 coding DNA: TGTGCCAGCAGCTTCCAGTACTACAATGAGCAGTTCTTC.